The 27 T cell receptor beta chains in this list originate from one sample, sequenced in a study of T cells after yellow fever vaccination. Each CDR3 protein gets one entry after TCRdb re-called the 5' RACE reads with MiXCR. The top ten clones hold roughly an eighth of a sample with roughly 500,000 distinct CDR3 sequences, 19% of them seen once. Sample: PBMCs, taken 15 days after the yellow fever booster vaccination. The receptors come from a man younger than 40 who received the YFV17D yellow fever vaccine.

Only a few counts were recorded for this clonotype. V gene TRBV9 combines with J gene TRBJ2-7; the D gene could be TRBD1 or TRBD2 (5 bases each). CDR3 length: 15 residues. Germline lookup yields CDR1 SGDLS and CDR2 YYNGEE. V lost 4 bases and J lost 0, with 14 bases in between. This chain's CDR3 is CASSLRDGASYEQYF. In DNA form, the CDR3 reads TGTGCCAGCAGCCTCCGGGACGGTGCCTCCTACGAGCAGTACTTC.

J is TRBJ1-3 and V is TRBV18; weak D call: TRBD1 (5 bases). The length of the CDR3 is 15 residues. Germline V gene sequence: CDR1 KGHSH, CDR2 LQKENI. Trimming removed 3 bases from V and 3 bases from J, with 12 bases in between. CDR3 loop: CASSPTGLDGNTIYF. CDR3 DNA sequence: TGTGCCAGCTCACCCACGGGGCTGGATGGAAACACCATATATTTT.

The chain is built from TRBV15 and TRBJ2-4; no clear D gene. CDR3 length equals 17 residues. V was shortened by 2 bases and J by 0 bases, with 14 bases between the two germline ends. The germline V gene has CDR1 LNHNV and CDR2 YYDKDF (reference sequence). CDR3 amino acids: CATSRTPDGLAKNIQYF. CDR3 nucleotides: TGTGCCACCAGCAGAACCCCCGACGGATTAGCCAAAAACATTCAGTACTTC.

This clonotype has just a few counts. This chain uses TRBV27 with TRBJ2-3, with 13 bases that match TRBD2. The CDR3 sequence is 17 residues long. CDR1 is MNHEY and CDR2 is SMNVEV in the germline V gene (reference sequence). Trimming cost V 3 bases and J 6 bases; bases outside gene matches: 9. The CDR3 region is CASSFRTSGSQVDTQYF. Written as DNA, the CDR3 is TGTGCCAGCAGTTTCCGGACTAGCGGGAGCCAGGTGGATACGCAGTATTTT.

V is TRBV25-1 and J is TRBJ2-1; D is ambiguous. The V gene lost 0 bases and the J gene lost 7 bases, with 4 bases spanning the gap. This CDR3 region has 12 residues. Germline V gene sequence: CDR1 MGHDK, CDR2 SYGVNS. CDR3 amino acids: CASSEYVNEQFF. Written as DNA, the CDR3 is TGTGCCAGCAGTGAATACGTGAATGAGCAGTTCTTC.

This clonotype was observed a few times. V and J are TRBV20-1 and TRBJ2-7; 13 nucleotides match TRBD2. V shed 5 bases and J 5 bases; nucleotides not matched to a gene: 6. Per the germline V gene, CDR1 is DFQATT and CDR2 is SNEGSKA (reference sequence). CDR3 length equals 14 residues. This CDR3 reads CSASGLAGLNEQYF. As DNA, the CDR3 is TGCAGTGCTTCGGGACTAGCGGGACTAAACGAGCAGTACTTC.

This clonotype was counted a few times. This chain connects TRBV6-1 to TRBJ2-1, with a weak D call TRBD2 (6 bases). CDR3 size: 17 residues. Germline V gives CDR1 MNHNS, CDR2 SASEGT. Trimming removed 5 bases at V and 9 bases at J, with 26 bases between. The CDR3 region has the DNA TGTGCCAGCAGTCCCCATCACGGACTACCCCTTGCTGGTGAGCAGTTCTTC. Translated, it gives CASSPHHGLPLAGEQFF.

This clonotype was seen once. The gene calls are TRBV25-1 and TRBJ2-1, with D tentatively TRBD2 (5 bases). Germline loops: CDR1 MGHDK, CDR2 SYGVNS. Trimming pared 4 bases from V and 10 bases from J, leaving 8 bases between. The CDR3 totals 11 residues. CDR3: CASSAGGEQFF. For the CDR3, the DNA is TGTGCCAGCAGTGCTGGAGGCGAGCAGTTCTTC.

This clonotype has just a few counts. The chain combines TRBV20-1 with TRBJ2-7; D is possibly TRBD2 (5 bases). In germline, CDR1 is DFQATT, CDR2 SNEGSKA (reference sequence). CDR3 size: 14 residues. V was cut by 1 base and J by 3 bases, with 13 bases left in between. CDR3 nucleotides: TGCAGTGCTAGAGGTCGAGAGGGTATCTACGAGCAGTACTTC. Amino acid sequence: CSARGREGIYEQYF.

The chain has TRBV20-1 and TRBJ1-1; maybe TRBD1 (6 bases). Germline CDR1 and CDR2: DFQATT and SNEGSKA (reference sequence). Trimming took off 3 bases at V and 0 bases at J, with 14 bases between the two ends. The CDR3 loop spans 15 amino acids. CDR3 sequence (DNA): TGCAGTGCTAGCTCCGGGACACAAATGAACACTGAAGCTTTCTTT. This sequence encodes CSASSGTQMNTEAFF.

This clonotype occurred a few times. V and J are TRBV29-1 and TRBJ1-1; D not resolved. The CDR3 length is 10 residues. CDR1 SQVTM and CDR2 ANQGSEA come from the germline V gene. Trimming pared 6 bases from V and 5 bases from J, leaving 7 bases between. Written as DNA, the CDR3 is TGCAGCGTGAGTCGGACTGAAGCTTTCTTT. Its protein product is CSVSRTEAFF.

This clonotype was picked up a small number of times. The chain links TRBV12-3 or TRBV12-4 to TRBJ2-5; no firm D call. The germline V and J ends were trimmed by 4 bases and 3 bases, with 9 bases remaining between them. The CDR3 covers 13 residues. The CDR3 region is CASSSAGEETQYF. CDR3 DNA sequence: TGTGCCAGCAGTTCGGCCGGAGAAGAGACCCAGTACTTC.

This clonotype was found once. The gene calls are TRBV12-3 or TRBV12-4 and TRBJ1-1; no clear D gene. The V gene lost 4 bases and the J gene lost 1 base, with 13 bases spanning the gap. This CDR3 region has 15 residues. The CDR3 nucleotides are TGTGCCAGCAGTTCGTTTGCAGAAGGGAACACTGAAGCTTTCTTT. Amino acid sequence: CASSSFAEGNTEAFF.

This clonotype appeared a single time. The chain joins TRBV7-2 to TRBJ1-4, with 8 bases lining up with TRBD1. The CDR3 runs to 15 residues. Germline values: CDR1 SGHTA, CDR2 FQGNSA. J lost 8 bases, V lost 1 base, and 6 bases had no gene match. CDR3 residues: CASSLGTGKGEKLFF. CDR3 in DNA: TGTGCCAGCAGCTTAGGGACAGGGAAAGGGGAAAAACTGTTTTTT.

Here the CDR3 DNA reads TGCAGCGCTTGGGACGAACTAACCTACGAGCAGTACTTC. Encoded protein: CSAWDELTYEQYF. This chain joins TRBV29-1 and TRBJ2-7; the D gene could be TRBD1 or TRBD2 (5 bases each). The CDR3 extends over 13 amino acids. The germline V and J ends were trimmed by 7 bases and 2 bases, with 15 bases remaining between them. The germline V gene encodes CDR1 SQVTM and CDR2 ANQGSEA.

The J gene is TRBJ2-7, the V gene TRBV7-6; 12 nucleotides align to TRBD2. CDR1 and CDR2 from the germline V gene are SGHVS and FNYEAQ. V was clipped by 1 base and J by 3 bases; unmatched bases: 10. The CDR3 sequence is 18 residues long. This CDR3 is CASSLEWTSGVSNYEQYF. CDR3 coding DNA: TGTGCCAGCAGCTTAGAATGGACTAGCGGGGTTTCTAACTACGAGCAGTACTTC.

This chain joins TRBV29-1 and TRBJ2-3; D unclear. CDR3 length: 11 residues. The V and J ends lost 7 bases and 0 bases respectively, with 5 bases between them. Germline CDR1 is SQVTM and CDR2 is ANQGSEA. The CDR3 sequence: CSAFSTDTQYF. Here the CDR3 DNA reads TGCAGCGCATTTAGCACAGATACGCAGTATTTT.

The rearrangement links TRBV20-1 to TRBJ1-4, with D perhaps matching TRBD1 (6 bases). V dropped 5 bases and J dropped 8 bases, with 12 bases sitting between them. This CDR3 contains 12 residues. From germline, CDR1 is DFQATT and CDR2 SNEGSKA (reference sequence). The CDR3 protein is CSALRQEEKLFF. CDR3 DNA: TGCAGTGCTTTACGACAGGAGGAAAAACTGTTTTTT.

The chain is built from TRBV29-1 and TRBJ2-7; D unclear. Germline V lookup: CDR1 SQVTM, CDR2 ANQGSEA. Trimming removed 4 bases from V and 1 base from J, with 8 bases in between. The length of the CDR3 is 12 residues. Written as DNA, the CDR3 is TGCAGCGTTGGTGTGGGATCCTACGAGCAGTACTTC. Protein sequence: CSVGVGSYEQYF.

In this sample, this clonotype turned up a few times. The chain carries TRBV12-3 or TRBV12-4 and TRBJ1-1; tentative D call: TRBD1 (5 bases). V gave up 6 bases and J gave up 9 bases, with 11 bases separating them. The CDR3 covers 11 residues. The DNA of the CDR3 is TGTGCCAGCAGCCCGACAGACCAAGCTTTCTTT. Encoded protein: CASSPTDQAFF.

The table lists this clonotype with a few counts. The junction does not match germline at one end; this may be a read error. This sequence joins TRBV7-7 and TRBJ2-1; tentatively, D is TRBD2 (5 bases). CDR1 is SSHAT and CDR2 is FNYEAQ in the germline V gene (reference sequence). The CDR3 extends over 15 amino acids. CDR3 nucleotide sequence: TGTGCTAGCAGCTTAGCGTATAGCTCCTACAATGAGCAGTTCTTC. Its translation: CASSLAYSSYNEQFF.

The gene calls are TRBV15 and TRBJ1-5; 8 bases align to TRBD1. CDR1 and CDR2 (germline): LNHNV, YYDKDF (reference sequence). The CDR3 is 15 amino acids. V shed 4 bases, J shed 5 bases, and the junction held 7 bases outside the gene matches. CDR3: CATSKNRDRYQPQHF. DNA of the CDR3: TGTGCCACCAGCAAAAACCGGGACAGGTATCAGCCCCAGCATTTT.

This chain links TRBV20-1 with TRBJ2-7; 9 positions match TRBD2. Germline V lookup: CDR1 DFQATT, CDR2 SNEGSKA (reference sequence). V lost 6 bases and J lost 4; bases outside the gene matches: 7. The CDR3 has 13 amino acids. CDR3 amino acids: CSADSGSGYEQYF. In DNA form, the CDR3 reads TGCAGTGCCGATAGCGGGAGCGGATACGAGCAGTACTTC.

This clonotype has just a few counts. The CDR3 is CASSLLQRQPQHF. Here the CDR3 DNA reads TGTGCCAGCAGCTTGCTGCAAAGACAGCCCCAGCATTTT. The J gene is TRBJ1-5, the V gene TRBV5-6; no definite D call. V was pared by 1 base and J by 7 bases, with 9 bases between. The CDR3 consists of 13 residues. Germline CDR1 SGHDT, CDR2 YYEEEE.

The chain recombines TRBV7-3 with TRBJ2-2, with D possibly being TRBD1 (6 bases). V was pared by 4 bases and J by 5 bases, with 17 bases between. Germline assignment: CDR1 SGHTA and CDR2 FQGTGA. This CDR3 has 16 amino acids. CDR3 sequence (DNA): TGTGCCAGCAGCTCCACAGGGTCTTCCCATACCGGGGAGCTGTTTTTT. Translating it yields CASSSTGSSHTGELFF.

This chain joins TRBV7-2 and TRBJ2-7; 8 positions match TRBD1. The CDR3 loop spans 14 amino acids. The germline CDR1 and CDR2 sequences are SGHTA and FQGNSA. The junction had 8 bases not matched to a gene; V was cut back by 5 bases and J by 5 bases. CDR3 sequence reads: CASSGRDRSHEQYF. Written as DNA, the CDR3 is TGTGCCAGCAGCGGCCGGGACAGGAGCCACGAGCAGTACTTC.

The chain employs TRBV12-3 or TRBV12-4 and TRBJ1-2; D might be TRBD1 (6 bases). This CDR3 is 12 amino acids long. V was shortened by 4 bases and J by 9 bases, with 12 bases between the two germline ends. The DNA for the CDR3 is TGTGCCAGCAGTTACAGGGAGGGTAGCTACACCTTC. Encoded protein: CASSYREGSYTF.